A selection of T cell receptor beta chains follows, all from one sample in a study of identical twins. TCRdb analysed the 5' RACE reads with MiXCR anew, one entry per CDR3 protein. The table has 280,000 or so distinct CDR3 sequences, around 8.8% seen once. The sample was also reused in another study, on yellow fever vaccine responses in identical twins.

Sequencing was carried out using memory (CD45RO+) T cells sorted from blood. The source is a young woman in good health. The CDR3 runs from the conserved cysteine through the conserved F or W. The D gene is left open where the match is weak. For some rows the clone size is stated as once, few or many, or as a class when expanded; others skip it.

v_call	d_call	cdr3_length	j_call	clone_size	cdr3_nt	cdr3_aa
TRBV2	-	13	TRBJ1-4	many	TGTGCCAGCAAATACGGCCCTAATGAAAAACTGTTTTTT	CASKYGPNEKLFF
TRBV4-1	-	12	TRBJ2-7	many	TGCGCCAGCAGCCAAGAAGGGGCCGAGCAGTACTTC	CASSQEGAEQYF
TRBV5-8	-	15	TRBJ2-1	few	TGTGCCAGCACCCCCTCCGGGACCTCCTACAATGAGCAGTTCTTC	CASTPSGTSYNEQFF
TRBV11-3	TRBD2	15	TRBJ2-1	few	TGTGCCAGCAGCGTAAGGAGCGGGATCTACAATGAGCAGTTCTTC	CASSVRSGIYNEQFF
TRBV3-1	-	16	TRBJ2-2	-	TGTGCCAGCAGCCAAGAGGCCCGAGCAAGCACCGGGGAGCTGTTTTTT	CASSQEARASTGELFF
TRBV20-1	TRBD2	16	TRBJ2-5	-	TGCAGTGCTAGAGGTGCGGCGGGAGGAAACCAAGAGACCCAGTACTTC	CSARGAAGGNQETQYF
TRBV5-1	TRBD1	16	TRBJ2-2	-	TGCGCCAGCAGCCTATCCGGGACAGCGAACACCGGGGAGCTGTTTTTT	CASSLSGTANTGELFF
TRBV11-2	TRBD1	18	TRBJ1-6	-	TGTGCCAGCAGCCCGAGGACAGGTCCGAGCTCCTATAATTCACCCCTCCACTTT	CASSPRTGPSSYNSPLHF
TRBV15	TRBD1	14	TRBJ1-2	many	TGTGCCACCAGCAGAGGGGGGACAGACTATGGCTACACCTTC	CATSRGGTDYGYTF
TRBV4-2	-	12	TRBJ2-3	-	TGTGCCAGCAGCTATCTATCAGATACGCAGTATTTT	CASSYLSDTQYF
TRBV15	-	15	TRBJ2-7	few	TGTGCCACCAGCAGAGGGCAGGGGTCTGGCTACGAGCAGTACTTC	CATSRGQGSGYEQYF
TRBV6-5	-	15	TRBJ2-6	few	TGTGCCAGCAGTTACGGCAGCTCTGGGGCCAACATCCTGACTTTC	CASSYGSSGANILTF
TRBV20-1	TRBD2	15	TRBJ2-1	-	TGCAGTGCTAAGCTACCGGGACTAGCGGGAAATGAGCAGTTCTTC	CSAKLPGLAGNEQFF
TRBV6-5	TRBD1	16	TRBJ1-2	-	TGTGCCAGCAGTTGCTCACCGGGACAGGGGGACTATGGCTACACCTTC	CASSCSPGQGDYGYTF
TRBV20-1	-	14	TRBJ2-3	-	TGCAGTGCTACCCCTCCGGGAGCAAGAGATACGCAGTATTTT	CSATPPGARDTQYF
TRBV7-9	TRBD1	15	TRBJ2-1	-	TGTGCCAGCAGCTTAGGGGACAGGGTTGGCGATGAGCAGTTCTTC	CASSLGDRVGDEQFF
TRBV24-1	-	16	TRBJ1-2	-	TGTGCCTCCTTTAACCTCACGAAAAGGGTGAACTATGGCTACACCTTC	CASFNLTKRVNYGYTF
TRBV6-1	TRBD2	15	TRBJ2-7	many	TGTGCCAGCAGCGGGACTAGCGGGTTGTCCTACGAGCAGTACTTC	CASSGTSGLSYEQYF
TRBV4-1	-	16	TRBJ1-1	many	TGCGCCAGCAGCCATGGTCAGGGCCGCATGAACACTGAAGCTTTCTTT	CASSHGQGRMNTEAFF
TRBV20-1	TRBD2	15	TRBJ2-3	few	TGCAGTGCGAGACTAGCGGGAGGGTTTACAGATACGCAGTATTTT	CSARLAGGFTDTQYF
TRBV10-3	-	15	TRBJ2-2	many	TGTGCCATCAGTGAGTCATTGGGGAGCACCGGGGAGCTGTTTTTT	CAISESLGSTGELFF
TRBV6-5	TRBD2	15	TRBJ2-3	-	TGTGCCAGCAGTTCAAGCGGGAGAAGGGCAGATACGCAGTATTTT	CASSSSGRRADTQYF
TRBV5-1	-	16	TRBJ2-1	many	TGCGCCAGCAGCCTTACCGGAGGCCACTCCTACAATGAGCAGTTCTTC	CASSLTGGHSYNEQFF
TRBV18	-	15	TRBJ1-1	-	TGTGCCAGCTCGCTTCCGGGAGGAATGAACACTGAAGCTTTCTTT	CASSLPGGMNTEAFF
TRBV11-1	TRBD2	18	TRBJ2-3	many	TGTGCCAGCAGCCCCCCCCGACTAGCGGGAGATGGGGCAGATACGCAGTATTTT	CASSPPRLAGDGADTQYF
TRBV6-5	-	15	TRBJ1-1	many	TGTGCCAGCAGTTCCCTTGGTCGGCAGGGGCTAAAAGCTTTCTTT	CASSSLGRQGLKAFF
TRBV2	TRBD2	15	TRBJ2-1	-	TGTGCCAGCAAACCGGGACTAGCGGGTTACAATGAGCAGTTCTTC	CASKPGLAGYNEQFF
TRBV14	TRBD2	16	TRBJ2-5	few	TGTGCCAGCAGCCAAGGCTCAGGGAGGGGAGTCGAGACCCAGTACTTC	CASSQGSGRGVETQYF
TRBV2	TRBD1	15	TRBJ2-7	few	TGTGCCAGCAGCGCCTCCTGGACAGGGTCGTACGAGCAGTACTTC	CASSASWTGSYEQYF
TRBV20-1	TRBD2	16	TRBJ2-5	-	TGCAGTACGGGACCGGGACTAGGGAAGCTCCAAGAGACCCAGTACTTC	CSTGPGLGKLQETQYF
TRBV2	TRBD2	15	TRBJ2-5	many	TGTGCCAGCAGTGAGGGGACTACCCTCCAAGAGACCCAGTACTTC	CASSEGTTLQETQYF
TRBV5-1	-	17	TRBJ1-1	few	TGCGCCAGCAGCCCGCAGCTGGGGGCCCTACGGGACACTGAAGCTTTCTTT	CASSPQLGALRDTEAFF
TRBV12-3/TRBV12-4	-	13	TRBJ1-5	many	TGTGCCAGCAGTTTGGCGGATTTCCAGCCCCAGCATTTT	CASSLADFQPQHF
TRBV6-4	TRBD2	16	TRBJ2-1	many	TGTGCCAGCAGTGCAAAGCGGGGTATGGGGTGGAATGAGCAGTTCTTC	CASSAKRGMGWNEQFF
TRBV20-1	-	11	TRBJ1-1	few	TGCAGTGTTTGGGTGTACACTGAAGCTTTCTTT	CSVWVYTEAFF
TRBV5-1	-	14	TRBJ1-5	many	TGTGCCAGCAGCTTGGGGGGGACCAATCAGCCCCAGCATTTT	CASSLGGTNQPQHF
TRBV28	TRBD2	16	TRBJ2-2	-	TGTGCCAGCAGTTCGAAGCGGGAGCGGTACACCGGGGAGCTGTTTTTT	CASSSKRERYTGELFF